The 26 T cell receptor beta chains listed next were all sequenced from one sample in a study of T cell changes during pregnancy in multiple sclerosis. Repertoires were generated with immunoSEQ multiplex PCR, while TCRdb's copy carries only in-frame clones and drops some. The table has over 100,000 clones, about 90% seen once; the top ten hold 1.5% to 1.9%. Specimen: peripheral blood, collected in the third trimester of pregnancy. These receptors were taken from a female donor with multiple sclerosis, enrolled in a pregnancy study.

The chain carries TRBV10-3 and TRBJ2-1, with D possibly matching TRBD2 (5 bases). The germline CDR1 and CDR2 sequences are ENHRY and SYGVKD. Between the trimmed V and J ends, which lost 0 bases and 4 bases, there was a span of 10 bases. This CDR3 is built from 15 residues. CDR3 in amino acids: CAISESSPGYNEQFF. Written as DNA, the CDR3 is TGTGCCATCAGTGAGTCGTCTCCGGGATACAATGAGCAGTTCTTC.

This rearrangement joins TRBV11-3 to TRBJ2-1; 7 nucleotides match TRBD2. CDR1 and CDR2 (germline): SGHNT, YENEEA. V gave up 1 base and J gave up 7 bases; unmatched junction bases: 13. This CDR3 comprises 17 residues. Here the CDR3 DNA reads TGTGCCAGCAGCTTAGGCTCGGGGGGAGTGGGGGGGAATGAGCAGTTCTTC. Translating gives CASSLGSGGVGGNEQFF.

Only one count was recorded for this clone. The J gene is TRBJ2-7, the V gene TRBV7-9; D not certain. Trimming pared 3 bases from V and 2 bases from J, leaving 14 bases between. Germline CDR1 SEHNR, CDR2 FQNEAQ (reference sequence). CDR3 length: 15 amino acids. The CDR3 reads CASSFLASRPYEQYF. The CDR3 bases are TGTGCCAGCAGCTTCTTGGCTAGTCGGCCCTACGAGCAGTACTTC.

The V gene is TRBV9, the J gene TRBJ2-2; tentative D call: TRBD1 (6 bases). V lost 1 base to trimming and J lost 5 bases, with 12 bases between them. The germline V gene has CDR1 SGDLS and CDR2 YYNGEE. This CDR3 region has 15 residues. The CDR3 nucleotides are TGTGCCAGCAGCGTACGCAGGGGAAATACCGGGGAGCTGTTTTTT. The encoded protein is CASSVRRGNTGELFF.

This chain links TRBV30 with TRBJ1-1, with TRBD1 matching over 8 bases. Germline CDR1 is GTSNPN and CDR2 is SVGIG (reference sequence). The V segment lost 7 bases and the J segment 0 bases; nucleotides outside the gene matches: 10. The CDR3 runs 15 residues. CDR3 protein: CALGPGGFMNTEAFF. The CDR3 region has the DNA TGTGCCTTGGGTCCAGGGGGCTTCATGAACACTGAAGCTTTCTTT. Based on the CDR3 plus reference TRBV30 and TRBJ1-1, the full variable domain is SQTIHQWPATLVQPVGSPLSLECTVEGTSNPNLYWYRQAAGRGLQLLFYSVGIGQISSEVPQNLSASRPQDRQFILSSKKLLLSDSGFYLCALGPGGFMNTEAFFGQGTRLTVV.

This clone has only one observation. DNA for the CDR3: TGTGCCAGCAGCCAAGATTTAAGGAGCTCTGGGGCCAACGTCCTGACTTTC. This translates into CASSQDLRSSGANVLTF. J is TRBJ2-6 and V is TRBV4-2; D unresolved. Germline lookup yields CDR1 LGHNA and CDR2 YNFKEQ. V lost 0 bases, J lost 0 bases, and 9 bases lay in between. The CDR3 length is 17 residues.

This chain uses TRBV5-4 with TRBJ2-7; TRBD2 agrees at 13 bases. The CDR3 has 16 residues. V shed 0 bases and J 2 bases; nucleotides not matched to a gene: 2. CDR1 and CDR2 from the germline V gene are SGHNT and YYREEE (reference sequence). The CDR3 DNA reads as TGTGCCAGCAGCTTGGGACTAGCGGGAGGAGCCTACGAGCAGTACTTC. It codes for CASSLGLAGGAYEQYF. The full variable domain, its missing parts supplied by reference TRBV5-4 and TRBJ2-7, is ETGVTQSPTHLIKTRGQQVTLRCSSQSGHNTVSWYQQALGQGPQFIFQYYREEENGRGNFPPRFSGLQFPNYSSELNVNALELDDSALYLCASSLGLAGGAYEQYFGPGTRLTVT.

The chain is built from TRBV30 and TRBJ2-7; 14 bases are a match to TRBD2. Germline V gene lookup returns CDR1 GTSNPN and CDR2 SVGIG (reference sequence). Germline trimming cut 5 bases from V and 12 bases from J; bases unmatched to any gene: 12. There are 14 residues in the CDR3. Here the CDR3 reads CAWGAGLAGGFMYF. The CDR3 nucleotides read TGTGCCTGGGGGGCAGGACTAGCGGGGGGATTTATGTACTTC.

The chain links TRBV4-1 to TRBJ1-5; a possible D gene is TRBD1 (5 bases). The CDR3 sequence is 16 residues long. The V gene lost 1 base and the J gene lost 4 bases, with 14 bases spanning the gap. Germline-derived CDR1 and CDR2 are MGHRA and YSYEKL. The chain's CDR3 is CASSQVSGPPNQPQHF. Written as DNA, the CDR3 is TGCGCCAGCAGCCAAGTTTCAGGGCCCCCTAATCAGCCCCAGCATTTT.

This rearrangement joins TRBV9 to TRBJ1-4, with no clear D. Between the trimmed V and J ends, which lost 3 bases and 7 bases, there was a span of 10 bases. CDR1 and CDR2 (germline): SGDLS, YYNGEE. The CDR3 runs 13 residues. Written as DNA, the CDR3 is TGTGCCAGCAGCGATGGTGGAGGTGAAAAACTGTTTTTT. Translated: CASSDGGGEKLFF.

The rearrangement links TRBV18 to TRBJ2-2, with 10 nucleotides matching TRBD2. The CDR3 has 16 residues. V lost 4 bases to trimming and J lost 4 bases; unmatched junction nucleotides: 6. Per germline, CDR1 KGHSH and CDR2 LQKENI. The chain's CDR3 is CASSLKRGGSTGELFF. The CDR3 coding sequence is TGTGCCAGCTCACTCAAGCGGGGGGGCAGCACCGGGGAGCTGTTTTTT. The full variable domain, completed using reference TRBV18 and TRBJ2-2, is NAGVMQNPRHLVRRRGQEARLRCSPMKGHSHVYWYRQLPEEGLKFMVYLQKENIIDESGMPKERFSAEFPKEGPSILRIQQVVRGDSAAYFCASSLKRGGSTGELFFGEGSRLTVL.

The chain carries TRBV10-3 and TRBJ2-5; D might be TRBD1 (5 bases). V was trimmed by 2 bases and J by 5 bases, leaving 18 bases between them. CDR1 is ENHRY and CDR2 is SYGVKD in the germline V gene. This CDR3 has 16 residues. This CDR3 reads CAISEGATGSRETQYF. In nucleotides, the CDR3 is TGTGCCATCAGTGAGGGGGCCACAGGCTCTAGGGAGACCCAGTACTTC.

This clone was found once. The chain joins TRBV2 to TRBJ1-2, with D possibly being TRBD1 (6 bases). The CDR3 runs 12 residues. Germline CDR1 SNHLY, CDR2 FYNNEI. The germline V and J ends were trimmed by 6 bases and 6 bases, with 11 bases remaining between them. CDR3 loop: CASSNQGNGYTF. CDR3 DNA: TGTGCCAGCAGCAACCAGGGGAATGGCTACACCTTC.

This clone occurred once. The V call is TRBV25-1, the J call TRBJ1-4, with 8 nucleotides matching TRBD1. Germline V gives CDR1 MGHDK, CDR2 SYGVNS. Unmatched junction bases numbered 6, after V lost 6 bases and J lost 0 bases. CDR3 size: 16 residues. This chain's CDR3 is CASRPGQGPTNEKLFF. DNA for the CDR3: TGTGCCAGCAGACCCGGACAGGGACCAACTAATGAAAAACTGTTTTTT.

The CDR3 DNA reads TGTGCCAGCAGCCAAGTGATAACTAGCGGGATCGGGAGGGGCCAAGAGACCCAGTACTTC. This codes for CASSQVITSGIGRGQETQYF. The chain uses TRBV4-2 and TRBJ2-5; 10 positions match TRBD2. Trimming at V came to 1 base and at J to 1 base, leaving 15 bases not matched to a gene. This CDR3 is built from 20 residues. Germline V gene sequence: CDR1 LGHNA, CDR2 YNFKEQ.

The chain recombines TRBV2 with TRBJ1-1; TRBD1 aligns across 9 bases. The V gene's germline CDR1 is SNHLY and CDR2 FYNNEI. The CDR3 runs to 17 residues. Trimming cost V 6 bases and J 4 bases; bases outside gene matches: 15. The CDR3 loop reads CASSTGTGSFGATEAFF. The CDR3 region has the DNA TGTGCCAGCAGCACCGGGACAGGGTCGTTCGGGGCCACTGAAGCTTTCTTT. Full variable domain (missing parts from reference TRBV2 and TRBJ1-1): EPEVTQTPSHQVTQMGQEVILRCVPISNHLYFYWYRQILGQKVEFLVSFYNNEISEKSEIFDDQFSVERPDGSNFTLKIRSTKLEDSAMYFCASSTGTGSFGATEAFFGQGTRLTVV.

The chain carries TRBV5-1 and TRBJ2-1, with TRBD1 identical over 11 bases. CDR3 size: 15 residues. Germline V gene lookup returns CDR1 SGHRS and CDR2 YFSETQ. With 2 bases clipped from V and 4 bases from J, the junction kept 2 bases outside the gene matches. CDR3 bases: TGCGCCAGCAGCTTAGGGGACAGGGGGTACAATGAGCAGTTCTTC. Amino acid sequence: CASSLGDRGYNEQFF.

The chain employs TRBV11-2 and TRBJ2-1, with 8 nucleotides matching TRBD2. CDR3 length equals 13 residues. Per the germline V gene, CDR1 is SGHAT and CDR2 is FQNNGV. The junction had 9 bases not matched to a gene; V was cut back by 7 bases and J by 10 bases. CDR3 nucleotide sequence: TGTGCCAGCAACCCTGTTATAGCGGGAGAGCAGTTCTTC. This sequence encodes CASNPVIAGEQFF.

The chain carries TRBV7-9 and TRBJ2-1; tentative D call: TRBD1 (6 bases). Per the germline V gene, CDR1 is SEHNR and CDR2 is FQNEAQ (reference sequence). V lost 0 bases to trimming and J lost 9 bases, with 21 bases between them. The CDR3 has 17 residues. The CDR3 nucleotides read TGTGCCAGCAGCTTAGCATCCCGCCAGGGGCTACAGGTTGAGCAGTTCTTC. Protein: CASSLASRQGLQVEQFF.

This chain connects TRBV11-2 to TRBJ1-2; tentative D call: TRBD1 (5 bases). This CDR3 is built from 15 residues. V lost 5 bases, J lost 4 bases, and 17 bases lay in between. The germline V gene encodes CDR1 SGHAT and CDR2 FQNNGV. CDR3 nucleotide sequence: TGTGCCAGCAGCCCCCAAAGTGGAGGGACCTATGGCTACACCTTC. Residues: CASSPQSGGTYGYTF.

Written as DNA, the CDR3 is TGTGCCAGCAGCTTACAGATAGCGGGAGCCCACGAGCAGTTCTTC. Translated: CASSLQIAGAHEQFF. This rearrangement joins TRBV7-3 to TRBJ2-1; the match to TRBD2 covers 9 bases. Germline V gives CDR1 SGHTA, CDR2 FQGTGA. V shed 2 bases and J 10 bases; nucleotides not matched to a gene: 9. The CDR3 is made up of 15 amino acids.

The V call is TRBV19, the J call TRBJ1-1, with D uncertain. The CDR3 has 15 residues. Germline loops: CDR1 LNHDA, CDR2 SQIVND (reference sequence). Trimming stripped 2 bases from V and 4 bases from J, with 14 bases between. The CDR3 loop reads CASSIPIGSTTEAFF. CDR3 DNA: TGTGCCAGTAGTATACCTATCGGGTCGACCACTGAAGCTTTCTTT.

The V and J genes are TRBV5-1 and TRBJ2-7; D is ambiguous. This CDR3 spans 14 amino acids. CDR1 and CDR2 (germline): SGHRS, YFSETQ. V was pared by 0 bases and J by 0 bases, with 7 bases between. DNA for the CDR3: TGCGCCAGCAGCTTGGATGTTATCTCCTACGAGCAGTACTTC. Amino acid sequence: CASSLDVISYEQYF.

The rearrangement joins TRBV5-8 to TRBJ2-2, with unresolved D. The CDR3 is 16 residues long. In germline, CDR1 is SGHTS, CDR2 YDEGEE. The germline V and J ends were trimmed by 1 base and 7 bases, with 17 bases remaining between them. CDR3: CASSLTSSGRIGELFF. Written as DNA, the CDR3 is TGTGCCAGCAGCTTGACTTCCTCCGGTCGAATCGGGGAGCTGTTTTTT. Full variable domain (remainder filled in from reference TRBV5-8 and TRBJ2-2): EAGVTQSPTHLIKTRGQQATLRCSPISGHTSVYWYQQALGLGLQFLLWYDEGEERNRGNFPPRFSGRQFPNYSSELNVNALELEDSALYLCASSLTSSGRIGELFFGEGSRLTVL.

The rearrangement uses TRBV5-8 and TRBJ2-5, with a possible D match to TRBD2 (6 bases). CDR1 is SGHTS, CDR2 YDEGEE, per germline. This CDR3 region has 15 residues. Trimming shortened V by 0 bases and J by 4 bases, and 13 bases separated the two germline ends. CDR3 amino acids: CASSLGLPGVETQYF. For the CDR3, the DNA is TGTGCCAGCAGCTTGGGTTTGCCGGGGGTAGAGACCCAGTACTTC.

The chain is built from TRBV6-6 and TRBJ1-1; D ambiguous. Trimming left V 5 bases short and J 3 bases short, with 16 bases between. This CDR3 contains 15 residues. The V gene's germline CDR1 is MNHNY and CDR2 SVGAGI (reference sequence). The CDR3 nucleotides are TGTGCCAGCAGTCCCCTAGGAACGGTCTACACTGAAGCTTTCTTT. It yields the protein CASSPLGTVYTEAFF.